Below, 7 T cell receptor beta chains from the same sample are listed, as sequenced in a study of radiotherapy plus CTLA-4 blockade in lung cancer. Here immunoSEQ multiplex PCR was the method, and the copy in TCRdb shows in-frame clones only, minus some. The sample carries about 62,000 clones, 77% recorded once. Sample: peripheral blood, taken from a patient treated with radiotherapy plus ipilimumab. Source of these receptors: a human donor with non-small cell lung cancer who had a complete response to radiotherapy plus ipilimumab.

This chain links TRBV6-8 with TRBJ2-7; TRBD1 might be the D (6 bases). The CDR3 consists of 15 residues. Germline CDR1 and CDR2: MNHGY and SAAAGT. V was shortened by 8 bases and J by 5 bases, with 22 bases between the two germline ends. The CDR3, as DNA: TGTGCCAGCTGCGGACAGTCATCTTCACGGGACGAGCAGTACGTC. Translated: CASCGQSSSRDEQYV.

As for this clone: The junction differs from germline at one of its ends, possibly a read error. The chain links TRBV25-1 to TRBJ1-2; D ambiguous. CDR3 length equals 14 residues. Germline V gives CDR1 MGHDK, CDR2 SYGVNS. The CDR3 nucleotides read TGTGCCAGCGGTGAATGGTACAGAAGCTATGGCTACACCTTC. Its protein product is CASGEWYRSYGYTF.

This clone is a singleton in its sample. The rearrangement joins TRBV6-5 to TRBJ2-1; tentatively, D is TRBD2 (5 bases). V gave up 2 bases and J gave up 12 bases, with 14 bases separating them. This CDR3 has 13 residues. The germline CDR1 and CDR2 sequences are MNHEY and SVGAGI. CDR3: CASSYVANGRQFF. As DNA, the CDR3 is TGTGCCAGCAGTTACGTGGCGAATGGGAGGCAGTTCTTC.

This rearrangement joins TRBV6-5 to TRBJ2-1; the match to TRBD2 covers 12 bases. This CDR3 has 15 residues. After removal of 5 bases from V and 4 bases from J, the junction contained 3 bases not matched to a gene. The V gene's germline CDR1 is MNHEY and CDR2 SVGAGI. This CDR3 reads CASSVTSGGYNEQFF. The CDR3 nucleotides read TGTGCCAGCAGTGTGACTAGCGGGGGTTACAATGAGCAGTTCTTC.

Here the CDR3 DNA reads TGTGCCATCAGCGACGGGACGGACCAAGAGACCCAGTACTTC. This encodes CAISDGTDQETQYF. The V gene is TRBV10-3, the J gene TRBJ2-5; D assignment may be TRBD1 or TRBD2 (5 bases each). CDR1 ENHRY and CDR2 SYGVKD come from the germline V gene. V lost 6 bases to trimming and J lost 0 bases, with 11 bases between them. This CDR3 has 14 residues.

This chain uses TRBV6-1 with TRBJ1-1; D gene ambiguous. V lost 3 bases and J 0 bases, leaving 8 bases between the germline ends. The CDR3 has 14 amino acids. Germline assignment: CDR1 MNHNS and CDR2 SASEGT. The chain's CDR3 is CASSEGWVNTEAFF. CDR3 nucleotides: TGTGCCAGCAGTGAGGGGTGGGTGAACACTGAAGCTTTCTTT.

This sequence joins TRBV7-9 and TRBJ1-4; 9 bases are shared with TRBD1. The CDR3 is 18 residues long. Trimming took 5 bases from V and 8 from J; bases not matched to a gene: 18. The germline V gene has CDR1 SEHNR and CDR2 FQNEAQ (reference sequence). For the CDR3, the DNA is TGTGCCAGCAGCGAACCGGGACAGGGAGGGGTTTTGAAGGAAAAACTGTTTTTT. This codes for CASSEPGQGGVLKEKLFF.